The next 2 T cell receptor beta chains were all read from a single sample in a study of cytomegalovirus exposure and HLA in healthy donors (dated by TCRdb to about 2017). Receptor libraries were prepared by the immunoSEQ multiplex PCR assay. For the multiplex PCR, a mixture combining 60 forward primers for TCR Vbeta segments and 13 reverse primers for TCR Jbeta segments was used. The clones in this table, taken by TCRdb from immuneACCESS, are in-frame only. Not every clone is retained; where verified, under half of the shortfall comes from an unresolved V gene, and the cause of the rest is unknown. A total of roughly 100,000 clones appear in this sample, about two thirds of them only once. The top ten clonotypes cover less than 0.95% of the sample. Source material: PBMCs. The source of these receptors is a boy aged 5-17 years in good health and CMV-seronegative.

The chain couples TRBV13 to TRBJ2-7; no firm D call. The ends were cut back, 1 base at V and 2 bases at J, with 12 bases in the middle. The CDR3 has 15 amino acids. Germline lookup yields CDR1 PRHDT and CDR2 FYEKMQ (reference sequence). The CDR3 coding sequence is TGTGCCAGCAGCTTAGCGTCCTACCCGACCTACGAGCAGTACTTC. It codes for CASSLASYPTYEQYF.

The sample holds a few counts of this clone. This chain connects TRBV28 to TRBJ1-3, with TRBD1 matching 8 bases. Trimming at V came to 6 bases and at J to 7 bases, leaving 8 bases not matched to a gene. There are 14 residues in the CDR3. Germline values: CDR1 MDHEN, CDR2 SYDVKM. The CDR3: CASSTGQEGNTIYF. The CDR3 coding sequence is TGTGCCAGCAGCACGGGACAGGAGGGGAACACCATATATTTT.